This is a list of T cell receptor beta chains from one sample in a study of shared clonotypes between healthy human individuals. Sequencing used immunoSEQ multiplex PCR; TCRdb keeps in-frame clones, though not all of them. The sample lists about 2.4 million clones, around nine tenths seen once, with roughly 0.13% in the top ten. The source material was naive CD4+ T cells sorted from blood. These receptors all come from a man between 18 and 35 years old in good health. CDR3s include the opening cysteine and the closing phenylalanine or tryptophan. The D gene is left open where the match is weak. Clone size is shown for a subset of rows, as once, few, many or a class of expanded clone.

clone_size: .
d_call: TRBD1
j_call: TRBJ1-1
v_call: TRBV6-1
cdr3_nt: TGTGCCAGCAGCCAATTGACAGGGGGCCCCACTGAAGCTTTCTTT
cdr3_aa: CASSQLTGGPTEAFF

clone_size: .
d_call: .
j_call: TRBJ1-4
v_call: TRBV29-1
cdr3_nt: TGCAGCGTTGCAAAGGGGGGGCAGAATGAAAAACTGTTTTTT
cdr3_aa: CSVAKGGQNEKLFF

clone_size: .
d_call: TRBD2
j_call: TRBJ2-1
v_call: TRBV19
cdr3_nt: TGTGCCAGTAGTCGCGGGAGTAGGGCGCCTTACAATGAGCAGTTCTTC
cdr3_aa: CASSRGSRAPYNEQFF

clone_size: .
d_call: TRBD2
j_call: TRBJ2-1
v_call: TRBV14
cdr3_nt: TGTGCCAGCAGCCAAGATTTGGCGGGGGGCAGTTGGAATGAGCAGTTCTTC
cdr3_aa: CASSQDLAGGSWNEQFF

clone_size: .
d_call: TRBD1
j_call: TRBJ2-7
v_call: TRBV19
cdr3_nt: TGTGCCAGTTCCCGGACAGGGGGCTACGAGCAGTACTTC
cdr3_aa: CASSRTGGYEQYF

clone_size: .
d_call: TRBD2
j_call: TRBJ2-7
v_call: TRBV19
cdr3_nt: TGTGCCAGTAAAAAACTAGCGGACACCTACGAGCAGTACTTC
cdr3_aa: CASKKLADTYEQYF

clone_size: .
d_call: TRBD1
j_call: TRBJ2-7
v_call: TRBV19
cdr3_nt: TGTGCCAGTAGTCCGGGACAGAGGAGCCTTCCCGAGCAGTACTTC
cdr3_aa: CASSPGQRSLPEQYF

clone_size: .
d_call: .
j_call: TRBJ1-3
v_call: TRBV5-4
cdr3_nt: TGTGCCAGCAGCAAGGCGTCTGGAAACACCATATATTTT
cdr3_aa: CASSKASGNTIYF

clone_size: .
d_call: .
j_call: TRBJ1-1
v_call: TRBV18
cdr3_nt: TGTGCCAGCTCACCACCCGGGAGGGCGAACACTGAAGCTTTCTTT
cdr3_aa: CASSPPGRANTEAFF

clone_size: few
d_call: .
j_call: TRBJ1-2
v_call: TRBV7-9
cdr3_nt: TGTGCCAGCAGCTTAGAATCACATCTCTCCGGCTACACCTTC
cdr3_aa: CASSLESHLSGYTF

clone_size: .
d_call: TRBD1
j_call: TRBJ1-2
v_call: TRBV28
cdr3_nt: TGTGCCAGCAGTTTACTTCTGCCAGGGGGGGAGGGCTACACCTTC
cdr3_aa: CASSLLLPGGEGYTF

clone_size: once
d_call: .
j_call: TRBJ2-7
v_call: TRBV28
cdr3_nt: TGTGCCAGCAGGCCACCAGGTGGGGCCTACGAGCAGTACTTC
cdr3_aa: CASRPPGGAYEQYF

clone_size: .
d_call: TRBD1
j_call: TRBJ1-4
v_call: TRBV6-6
cdr3_nt: TGTGCCAGCAGTTATACCCAGGGGGGAGGAGAAAAACTGTTTTTT
cdr3_aa: CASSYTQGGGEKLFF

clone_size: .
d_call: TRBD2
j_call: TRBJ2-1
v_call: TRBV11-2
cdr3_nt: TGTGCCAGCAGCTTATTGATTCTAGCGGGGGGCGGTACCTACAATGAGCAGTTCTTC
cdr3_aa: CASSLLILAGGGTYNEQFF

clone_size: few
d_call: TRBD1
j_call: TRBJ1-2
v_call: TRBV7-8
cdr3_nt: TGTGCCAGCAGCGCCCGGGCCCGGGACAGGGGCAACTATGGCTACACCTTC
cdr3_aa: CASSARARDRGNYGYTF

clone_size: .
d_call: TRBD1
j_call: TRBJ1-4
v_call: TRBV5-5
cdr3_nt: TGTGCCAGCAGCCGAACAGGGGGCGGGGATGAAAAACTGTTTTTT
cdr3_aa: CASSRTGGGDEKLFF

clone_size: once
d_call: .
j_call: TRBJ2-7
v_call: TRBV6-1
cdr3_nt: TGTGCCAGCAGTGGGAGGGACAGATTCACCTACGAGCAGTACTTC
cdr3_aa: CASSGRDRFTYEQYF

clone_size: .
d_call: .
j_call: TRBJ1-1
v_call: TRBV19
cdr3_nt: TGTGCCAGTAGTATAGGATTACGCACTGAAGCTTTCTTT
cdr3_aa: CASSIGLRTEAFF

clone_size: .
d_call: .
j_call: TRBJ2-7
v_call: TRBV10-2
cdr3_nt: TGCGCCAGCAGATCGGGGAGTGGCTACGAGCAGTACTTC
cdr3_aa: CASRSGSGYEQYF

clone_size: .
d_call: .
j_call: TRBJ1-2
v_call: TRBV15
cdr3_nt: TGTGCCACCAGCAGAGATGTCTATGTGGATGGCTACACCTTC
cdr3_aa: CATSRDVYVDGYTF

clone_size: .
d_call: TRBD1
j_call: TRBJ1-1
v_call: TRBV7-9
cdr3_nt: TGTGCCAGCAGCCGACAGGGGCCCTATGTAGCTTTCTTT
cdr3_aa: CASSRQGPYVAFF

clone_size: .
d_call: .
j_call: TRBJ1-4
v_call: TRBV4-1
cdr3_nt: TGCGCCAGCAGCCAAGAGGGTGCAACTAATGAAAAACTGTTTTTT
cdr3_aa: CASSQEGATNEKLFF

clone_size: .
d_call: TRBD1
j_call: TRBJ1-1
v_call: TRBV10-3
cdr3_nt: TGTGCCATCAGTGAGGGGGGACAGGGGCCTGAAGCTTTCTTT
cdr3_aa: CAISEGGQGPEAFF

clone_size: .
d_call: TRBD2
j_call: TRBJ2-1
v_call: TRBV9
cdr3_nt: TGTGCCAGCAGCTCCACGGGGGGGCTTTCCTACAATGAGCAGTTCTTC
cdr3_aa: CASSSTGGLSYNEQFF

clone_size: .
d_call: TRBD1
j_call: TRBJ2-1
v_call: TRBV14
cdr3_nt: TGTGCCAGCAGCCTACTCCCGGGACAGGGGAGGGATGAGCAGTTCTTC
cdr3_aa: CASSLLPGQGRDEQFF

clone_size: .
d_call: .
j_call: TRBJ1-5
v_call: TRBV5-1
cdr3_nt: TGCGCCAGCAGCTTGGACGGGGGGGGCCCGGGGCCCCAGCATTTT
cdr3_aa: CASSLDGGGPGPQHF

clone_size: .
d_call: .
j_call: TRBJ2-6
v_call: TRBV5-1
cdr3_nt: TGCGCCAGCAGCTTGGGGTCGAGCTCTGGGGCCAACGTCCTGACTTTC
cdr3_aa: CASSLGSSSGANVLTF

clone_size: .
d_call: .
j_call: TRBJ1-4
v_call: TRBV5-1
cdr3_nt: TGCGCCAGCAGTGATAATGAAAAACTGTTTTTT
cdr3_aa: CASSDNEKLFF

clone_size: once
d_call: .
j_call: TRBJ1-3
v_call: TRBV14
cdr3_nt: TGTGCCAGCAGCTCCCGGGGGGATTACTCTGGAAACACCATATATTTT
cdr3_aa: CASSSRGDYSGNTIYF

clone_size: .
d_call: .
j_call: TRBJ2-5
v_call: TRBV5-1
cdr3_nt: TGCGCCAGCAGCGTCAGGACAGACCGAGAAGAGACCCAGTACTTC
cdr3_aa: CASSVRTDREETQYF

clone_size: .
d_call: .
j_call: TRBJ1-1
v_call: TRBV30
cdr3_nt: TGTGCCTGGAGTCCCGGGCCCGGGCAGTTCACTGAAGCTTTCTTT
cdr3_aa: CAWSPGPGQFTEAFF

clone_size: once
d_call: .
j_call: TRBJ2-7
v_call: TRBV6-1
cdr3_nt: TGTGCCAGCAGTGAAGCTCAAACGGATTTCTACGAGCAGTACTTC
cdr3_aa: CASSEAQTDFYEQYF

clone_size: .
d_call: TRBD1
j_call: TRBJ1-4
v_call: TRBV6-1
cdr3_nt: TGTGCCAGCAGTAGGGACAGGGGGAGGGAAAAACTGTTTTTT
cdr3_aa: CASSRDRGREKLFF

clone_size: .
d_call: .
j_call: TRBJ1-2
v_call: TRBV6-5
cdr3_nt: TGTGCCAGCAGTACCCCGAGGCCGGGAGATGGCTACACCTTC
cdr3_aa: CASSTPRPGDGYTF

clone_size: once
d_call: .
j_call: TRBJ1-3
v_call: TRBV7-9
cdr3_nt: TGTGCCAGCAGCTTATTCGGAAACACCATATATTTT
cdr3_aa: CASSLFGNTIYF

clone_size: few
d_call: TRBD2
j_call: TRBJ2-7
v_call: TRBV30
cdr3_nt: TGTGCCTGGGGAAGAGCGGGGACGGGTTCCGGGGAGCAGTACTTC
cdr3_aa: CAWGRAGTGSGEQYF

clone_size: .
d_call: TRBD1
j_call: TRBJ1-1
v_call: TRBV19
cdr3_nt: TGTGCCAGTAGTATAGTGGACAGGATGAACACTGAAGCTTTCTTT
cdr3_aa: CASSIVDRMNTEAFF

clone_size: .
d_call: .
j_call: TRBJ2-2
v_call: TRBV19
cdr3_nt: TGTGCCAGTATACAAGAAGGGGAGCTGTTTTTT
cdr3_aa: CASIQEGELFF

clone_size: .
d_call: .
j_call: TRBJ2-7
v_call: TRBV27
cdr3_nt: TGTGCCAGCAGTTTTACAGGGAACGAGCAGTACTTC
cdr3_aa: CASSFTGNEQYF